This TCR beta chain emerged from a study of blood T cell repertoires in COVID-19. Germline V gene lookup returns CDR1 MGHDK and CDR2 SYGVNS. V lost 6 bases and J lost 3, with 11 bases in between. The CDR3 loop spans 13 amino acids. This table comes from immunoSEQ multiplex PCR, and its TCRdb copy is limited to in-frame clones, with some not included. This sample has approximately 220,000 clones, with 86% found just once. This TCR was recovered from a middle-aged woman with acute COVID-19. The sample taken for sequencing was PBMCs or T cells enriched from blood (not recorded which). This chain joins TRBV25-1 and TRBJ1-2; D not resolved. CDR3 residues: CASSAGNYYGYTF. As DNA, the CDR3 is TGTGCCAGCAGCGCCGGGAATTACTATGGCTACACCTTC.